This is a list of T cell receptor beta chains from one sample in a study of metastatic and nonmetastatic thyroid tumors. TCRdb recomputed clones from the PCR reads via MiXCR. The sample includes more than 25,000 clones, roughly 10% of them seen just once. Sequencing input: blood. These receptors were collected from a female donor with papillary thyroid cancer or a benign thyroid nodule (not recorded which). Some clones in this sample may be carry-over from other donors' samples. Each CDR3 is given with its conserved first and last residue. Fields, in order: D gene, clone size, J gene, V gene, CDR3 protein, CDR3 DNA. D genes are given only for firm matches. The size entry is marked missing in some rows and otherwise reads once, few, many or a size class.

>TRBD2|few|TRBJ2-1|TRBV6-1
CASSPFGRGYNEQFF
TGTGCCAGCAGTCCGTTCGGGAGGGGGTACAATGAGCAGTTCTTC
>NA|NA|TRBJ2-1|TRBV10-3
CDISESWATSSYNEQFF
TGTGACATCAGTGAGTCGTGGGCGACTAGCTCCTACAATGAGCAGTTCTTC
>NA|many|TRBJ2-7|TRBV7-8
CASGGGRAYEQYF
TGTGCCAGCGGTGGGGGTCGTGCGTACGAGCAGTACTTC
>TRBD1|many|TRBJ1-1|TRBV5-6
CASSSRTGEMNTEAFF
TGTGCCAGCAGCTCAAGGACAGGAGAGATGAACACTGAAGCTTTCTTT
>TRBD2|many|TRBJ2-3|TRBV20-1
CSAPSSGRLTDTQYF
TGCAGTGCACCCTCTAGCGGGAGGTTGACAGATACGCAGTATTTT
>TRBD1|many|TRBJ1-4|TRBV6-2/TRBV6-3
CASRKDRDSRDEKLFF
TGTGCCAGCCGAAAGGACCGGGACAGCCGCGATGAAAAACTGTTTTTT
>NA|many|TRBJ2-5|TRBV5-1
CASPASRLQETQYF
TGCGCCTCCCCGGCCTCCAGGCTCCAAGAGACCCAGTACTTC
>NA|many|TRBJ2-1|TRBV12-3/TRBV12-4
CASGRTYGESFF
TGTGCCAGCGGCCGAACTTACGGGGAGTCGTTCTTC
>NA|many|TRBJ1-3|TRBV20-1
CSARGGGGLPGNTIYF
TGCAGTGCTAGAGGAGGCGGGGGGTTACCTGGAAACACCATATATTTT
>NA|NA|TRBJ1-6|TRBV20-1
CSAEGRLGESPLHF
TGCAGTGCGGAGGGACGGCTTGGTGAGTCACCCCTCCACTTT
>TRBD2|many|TRBJ2-7|TRBV6-6
CASSYGPGLAGGISYEQYF
TGTGCCAGCAGTTACGGGCCTGGACTAGCGGGAGGGATTAGTTACGAGCAGTACTTC
>NA|many|TRBJ2-1|TRBV4-3
CASSQDPAGNEQFF
TGCGCCAGCAGCCAAGACCCGGCGGGCAATGAGCAGTTCTTC
>TRBD2|many|TRBJ2-1|TRBV7-3
CASSQTPGLAYNEQFF
TGTGCCAGCAGCCAGACGCCGGGACTAGCCTACAATGAGCAGTTCTTC